The T cell receptor beta chain described here comes from a study of PD-1 blockade in mismatch repair-deficient tumors. As for the study in general: Enrolled about 2013-2016, patients had progressing, pretreated mismatch repair-deficient cancers of about a dozen types. Findings of the study overall: Rapid post-treatment expansion, then contraction, generally preceding radiologic response, marked tumor-resident clones.

Germline CDR1 and CDR2: SNHLY and FYNNEI. CDR3 size: 14 residues. V was pared by 8 bases and J by 8 bases, with 13 bases of the junction left unmatched. Sequencing used immunoSEQ multiplex PCR; TCRdb keeps in-frame clones, though not all of them. The sample includes about 25,000 clones, approximately 84% of them seen just once. This clone was recorded only once. Its antigen is unknown. All patients were mismatch repair deficient, assessed by either PCR or immunohistochemistry. The TCR-sequenced patients were a few responders to pembrolizumab. The source material was PBMCs, sampled before pembrolizumab treatment. The clonotype comes from an adult with mismatch repair-deficient cancer. The chain combines TRBV2 with TRBJ2-3, with TRBD2 matching over 7 bases. The CDR3: CASRGLGQAGTQYF. Written as DNA, the CDR3 is TGTGCCAGCCGCGGACTAGGCCAGGCGGGTACGCAGTATTTT.